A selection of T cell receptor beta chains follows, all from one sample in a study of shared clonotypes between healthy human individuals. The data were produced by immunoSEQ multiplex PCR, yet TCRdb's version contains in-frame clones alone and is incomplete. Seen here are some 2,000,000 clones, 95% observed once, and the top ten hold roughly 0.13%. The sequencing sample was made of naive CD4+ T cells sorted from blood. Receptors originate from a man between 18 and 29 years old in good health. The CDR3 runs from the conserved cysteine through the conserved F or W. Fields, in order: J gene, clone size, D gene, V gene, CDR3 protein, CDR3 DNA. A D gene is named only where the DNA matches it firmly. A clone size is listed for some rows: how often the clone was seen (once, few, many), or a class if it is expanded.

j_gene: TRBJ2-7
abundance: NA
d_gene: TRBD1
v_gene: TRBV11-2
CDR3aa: CASTRQGQGWHEQYF
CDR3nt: TGTGCCAGCACCCGTCAGGGACAGGGGTGGCACGAGCAGTACTTC

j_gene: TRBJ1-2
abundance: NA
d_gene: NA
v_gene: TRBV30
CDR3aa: CAWSMGERPTSFSSYGYTF
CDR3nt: TGTGCCTGGAGTATGGGGGAGCGTCCAACTAGTTTTAGCTCCTATGGCTACACCTTC

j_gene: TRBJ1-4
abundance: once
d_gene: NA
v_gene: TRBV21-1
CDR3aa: CAGEIGEKLFF
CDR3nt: TGTGCCGGGGAGATTGGGGAAAAACTGTTTTTT

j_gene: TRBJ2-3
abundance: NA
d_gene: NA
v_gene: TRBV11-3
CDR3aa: CASSSYLGDTQYF
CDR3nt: TGTGCCAGCAGCTCCTACCTGGGAGATACGCAGTATTTT

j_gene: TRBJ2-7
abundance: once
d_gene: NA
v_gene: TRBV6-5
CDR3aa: CASSYSPTGFGEQYF
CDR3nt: TGTGCCAGCAGTTACTCGCCCACAGGGTTTGGCGAGCAGTACTTC

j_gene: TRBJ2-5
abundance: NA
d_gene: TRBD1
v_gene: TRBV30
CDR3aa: CAWGEKYRVSGGTQYF
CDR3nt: TGTGCCTGGGGTGAGAAATACAGAGTCTCAGGGGGGACCCAGTACTTC

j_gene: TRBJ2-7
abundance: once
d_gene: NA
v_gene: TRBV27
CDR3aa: CASSLRGAAYEQYF
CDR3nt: TGTGCCAGCAGTTTAAGAGGGGCGGCCTACGAGCAGTACTTC

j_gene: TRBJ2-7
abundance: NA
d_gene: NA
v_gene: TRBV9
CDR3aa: CASSVGSAVALYEQYF
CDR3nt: TGTGCCAGCAGCGTAGGATCGGCGGTAGCGCTCTACGAGCAGTACTTC

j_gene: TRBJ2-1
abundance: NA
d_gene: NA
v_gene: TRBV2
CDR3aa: CASSVFGEQFF
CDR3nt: TGTGCCAGCAGTGTCTTTGGTGAGCAGTTCTTC

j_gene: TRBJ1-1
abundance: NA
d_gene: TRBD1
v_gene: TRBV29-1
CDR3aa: CSVASRTGMNTEAFF
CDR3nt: TGCAGCGTTGCCTCCCGGACAGGTATGAACACTGAAGCTTTCTTT

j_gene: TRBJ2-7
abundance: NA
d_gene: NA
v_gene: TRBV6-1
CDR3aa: CASSDEGGTTYEQYF
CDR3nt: TGTGCCAGCAGTGATGAGGGCGGGACAACCTACGAGCAGTACTTC